This entry lists 19 T cell receptor beta chains sequenced from one sample in a study of cytomegalovirus exposure and HLA in healthy donors. Vbeta (60) and Jbeta (13) primers were used in the PCR. The repertoire was sequenced with immunoSEQ multiplex PCR; TCRdb's copy has only in-frame clones and lacks some. This sample has 150,000 to 200,000 clones, with roughly three quarters found just once. The material sequenced was PBMCs. Receptors were obtained from a male donor in good health and CMV-seronegative.

This clone appeared a single time. The chain employs TRBV15 and TRBJ1-4, with TRBD1 matching 8 bases. Looked up from germline, CDR1 is LNHNV and CDR2 is YYDKDF (reference sequence). The CDR3 sequence is 14 residues long. Trimming removed 4 bases from V and 6 bases from J; junction bases left unmatched: 4. CDR3 in amino acids: CATSTDRGHEKLFF. For the CDR3, the DNA is TGTGCCACCAGCACAGACAGGGGCCATGAAAAACTGTTTTTT.

The chain is built from TRBV9 and TRBJ1-1, with 7 positions matching TRBD1. Germline CDR1 reads SGDLS; CDR2 reads YYNGEE. The CDR3 sequence is 16 residues long. V lost 4 bases to trimming and J lost 0 bases; unmatched junction nucleotides: 9. The CDR3 loop reads CASSPAGTVMNTEAFF. As DNA, the CDR3 is TGTGCCAGCAGCCCCGCTGGGACAGTCATGAACACTGAAGCTTTCTTT.

The chain employs TRBV2 and TRBJ1-2; possible D gene TRBD1, 6 bases. The CDR3 spans 14 residues. Germline CDR1 is SNHLY and CDR2 is FYNNEI. Trimming took 4 bases from V and 2 from J, leaving 11 bases between them. The CDR3 bases are TGTGCCAGCAGTGTGGCAGGGGCGAACTATGGCTACACCTTC. This gives the protein CASSVAGANYGYTF.

This clone has just one count. Other DNA sequences in this specimen translate into the identical CDR3. The J gene is TRBJ2-7, the V gene TRBV28; 9 nucleotides match TRBD2. V trimming: 0 bases; J trimming: 6 bases; junction bases outside the gene matches: 3. This CDR3 is built from 14 residues. Germline assignment: CDR1 MDHEN and CDR2 SYDVKM. The chain's CDR3 is CASSLWLAGAEQYF. In DNA form, the CDR3 reads TGTGCCAGCAGTTTATGGTTAGCGGGAGCCGAGCAGTACTTC.

The sample holds one count of this clone. V gene TRBV5-1 combines with J gene TRBJ1-6; the match to TRBD1 covers 8 bases. Trimming cost V 4 bases and J 5 bases; bases outside gene matches: 8. This CDR3 is built from 16 residues. Germline lookup yields CDR1 SGHRS and CDR2 YFSETQ. CDR3 bases: TGCGCCAGCAGCCCCAAGGACAGGGTCGATAATTCACCCCTCCACTTT. Protein: CASSPKDRVDNSPLHF.

This sequence joins TRBV5-4 and TRBJ2-5, with 9 bases lining up with TRBD1. V shed 3 bases, J shed 5 bases, and the junction held 11 bases outside the gene matches. The CDR3 spans 16 residues. Germline assignment: CDR1 SGHNT and CDR2 YYREEE (reference sequence). The CDR3 loop is CASSSRTGAFGETQYF. CDR3 DNA: TGTGCCAGCAGCTCCCGGACAGGGGCATTTGGGGAGACCCAGTACTTC.

This clone was seen only a few times. J is TRBJ2-1 and V is TRBV7-9, with 8 bases lining up with TRBD2. Germline lookup yields CDR1 SEHNR and CDR2 FQNEAQ (reference sequence). After removal of 5 bases from V and 4 bases from J, the junction contained 4 bases not matched to a gene. The CDR3 is 14 residues long. CDR3 loop: CASSGLAEYNEQFF. The CDR3 coding sequence is TGTGCCAGCAGCGGACTAGCCGAATACAATGAGCAGTTCTTC. The full variable domain, in which reference TRBV7-9 and TRBJ2-1 provide the parts outside the CDR3, is DTGVSQNPRHKITKRGQNVTFRCDPISEHNRLYWYRQTLGQGPEFLTYFQNEAQLEKSRLLSDRFSAERPKGSFSTLEIQRTEQGDSAMYLCASSGLAEYNEQFFGPGTRLTVL.

This clone was counted between two and nine times. This chain links TRBV6-4 with TRBJ1-5, with 7 bases aligning to TRBD1. Germline CDR1 is MRHNA and CDR2 is SNTAGT. The CDR3 has 14 amino acids. The V gene end was trimmed by 6 bases and the J gene end by 1 base; junction bases not matched to a gene: 3. The CDR3 nucleotides are TGTGCCAGCAGCCCGACAGGGAGCAATCAGCCCCAGCATTTT. The encoded protein is CASSPTGSNQPQHF.

This clone came up a few times. The chain joins TRBV28 to TRBJ1-3; D perhaps matches TRBD1 (5 bases). Germline lookup yields CDR1 MDHEN and CDR2 SYDVKM. This CDR3 is 15 amino acids long. V lost 6 bases and J 0 bases, leaving 12 bases between the germline ends. The CDR3 is CASSQTVSSGNTIYF. CDR3 bases: TGTGCCAGCAGCCAGACAGTAAGCTCTGGAAACACCATATATTTT.

The chain recombines TRBV13 with TRBJ2-1, with 12 positions matching TRBD2. This CDR3 contains 19 residues. J gave up 2 bases and V 4 bases, and 12 bases lay outside the gene matches. Germline V gene data show CDR1 as PRHDT and CDR2 as FYEKMQ (reference sequence). The CDR3 nucleotides read TGTGCCAGCAGCTCACGCCTGCCCGGGACTAGCGGGCCCTACAATGAGCAGTTCTTC. Protein product: CASSSRLPGTSGPYNEQFF.

V and J are TRBV14 and TRBJ1-1; 7 nucleotides line up with TRBD1. The CDR3 is 15 residues long. Germline V gives CDR1 SGHDN, CDR2 FVKESK. J gave up 3 bases and V 4 bases, and 8 bases lay outside the gene matches. The chain's CDR3 is CASSPHRGSDTEAFF. The CDR3 nucleotides read TGTGCCAGCAGCCCGCACAGGGGATCGGACACTGAAGCTTTCTTT.

V is TRBV7-9 and J is TRBJ2-7; 7 positions agree with TRBD1. Germline assignment: CDR1 SEHNR and CDR2 FQNEAQ (reference sequence). The CDR3 is 14 amino acids. The junction had 14 bases not matched to a gene; V was cut back by 10 bases and J by 5 bases. CDR3 DNA sequence: TGTGCCACCCGATCCCGACAGGGTGGTGACGAGCAGTACTTC. Amino acids: CATRSRQGGDEQYF.

The chain has TRBV18 and TRBJ2-1, with TRBD2 matching over 10 bases. CDR3 length equals 15 residues. From germline, CDR1 is KGHSH and CDR2 LQKENI. Germline trimming cut 1 base from V and 3 bases from J; bases unmatched to any gene: 0. CDR3 DNA sequence: TGTGCCAGCTCACCACGGACTAGCGGCTACAATGAGCAGTTCTTC. It translates to CASSPRTSGYNEQFF.

This clone was observed a single time. This chain connects TRBV18 to TRBJ1-1; 7 bases are shared with TRBD1. The trim removed 4 bases at V and 2 bases at J, leaving 10 bases unmatched. Germline-derived CDR1 and CDR2 are KGHSH and LQKENI. CDR3 length: 16 amino acids. The CDR3 DNA sequence: TGTGCCAGCTCACAGGGTCTAACAGGGGTTAACACTGAAGCTTTCTTT. It specifies CASSQGLTGVNTEAFF.

J is TRBJ1-2 and V is TRBV7-3; possibly TRBD1 for D (6 bases). V shed 4 bases and J shed 7 bases, with 19 bases lying between them. CDR1 and CDR2 from the germline V gene are SGHTA and FQGTGA. The CDR3 runs to 15 residues. CDR3 in amino acids: CASSSVGGGLSGYTF. The CDR3 region has the DNA TGTGCCAGCAGCTCCGTGGGAGGGGGGCTCAGTGGCTACACCTTC.

This sequence joins TRBV11-2 and TRBJ2-7; D is perhaps TRBD2 (6 bases). Germline V gene data show CDR1 as SGHAT and CDR2 as FQNNGV. This CDR3 is 15 amino acids long. The germline V and J ends were trimmed by 1 base and 2 bases, with 12 bases remaining between them. The DNA for the CDR3 is TGTGCCAGCAGCTTAGGTATTAGCGGAACCTACGAGCAGTACTTC. Amino acids: CASSLGISGTYEQYF.

V and J are TRBV19 and TRBJ2-1, with 8 positions matching TRBD2. This CDR3 has 14 residues. With 5 bases clipped from V and 6 bases from J, the junction kept 6 bases outside the gene matches. Germline CDR1 LNHDA, CDR2 SQIVND (reference sequence). CDR3 protein: CASSLRTSSNEQFF. The DNA for the CDR3 is TGTGCCAGTAGTCTCAGGACTAGCTCCAATGAGCAGTTCTTC. The full variable domain, its missing parts supplied by reference TRBV19 and TRBJ2-1, is DGGITQSPKYLFRKEGQNVTLSCEQNLNHDAMYWYRQDPGQGLRLIYYSQIVNDFQKGDIAEGYSVSREKKESFPLTVTSAQKNPTAFYLCASSLRTSSNEQFFGPGTRLTVL.

The chain recombines TRBV5-1 with TRBJ1-5; the D is unclear. Trimming left V 4 bases short and J 8 bases short, with 16 bases between. The germline gives CDR1 SGHRS, CDR2 YFSETQ. This CDR3 region has 14 residues. The CDR3 DNA reads as TGCGCCAGCAGCACGAGAGACATGTCTGAGCCCCAGCATTTT. This encodes CASSTRDMSEPQHF.

This clone has just one count. In nucleotides, the CDR3 is TGTGCCACCAGCCCTTCCTTGGACAGGGGAAATTCACCCCTCCACTTT. It yields the protein CATSPSLDRGNSPLHF. This sequence joins TRBV15 and TRBJ1-6, with 9 bases lining up with TRBD1. Trimming removed 5 bases from V and 7 bases from J; junction bases left unmatched: 9. Germline assignment: CDR1 LNHNV and CDR2 YYDKDF (reference sequence). The CDR3 covers 16 residues.